Sequencing of this T cell receptor (beta chain) was carried out in a study of Tregs in tolerant kidney transplant recipients. Findings and limits, study-wide: For some patients, primers changed over time, blocking nucleotide-level comparison. The most relevant donor-specific Treg TCRbeta repertoire apparently came from expansion with activated donor B cells. Tolerant patients' donor-specific Tregs expanded beyond overall Tregs, suggesting antigen-driven growth.

Looked up from germline, CDR1 is MNHEY and CDR2 is SVGAGI. The CDR3 totals 16 residues. V was pared by 4 bases and J by 4 bases, with 9 bases of the junction left unmatched. Mixed chimerism was transient after nonmyeloablative marrow transplants from related graft donors. CD4+CD25+CD127- Tregs, CD4+CD25- non-Tregs, CD4 and CD8 cells were sorted. Method: immunoSEQ multiplex PCR; TCRdb's copy keeps in-frame clones and lacks some. The profile covers roughly 52,000 clones, with over 80% appearing a single time and approximately 16% taken by the ten largest. About this clone: Its specificity is unknown.

The sequence came from a human patient who received a combined kidney and bone marrow transplant. Among the T cells, some may be from the graft donor. V usage is TRBV6-5 and J usage is TRBJ2-2, with TRBD1 matching over 7 bases. The starting material was CD8+ T cells from blood (PBMCs), obtained 24 months after the transplant. CDR3 amino acids: CASSSYPSGGTGELFF. DNA of the CDR3: TGTGCCAGCAGTTCATATCCATCAGGGGGCACCGGGGAGCTGTTTTTT.